The entry below gives a single T cell receptor beta chain sequence along with its context. Its antigen remains unknown. cDNA libraries of TCR beta carried unique molecular identifiers. T cells numbering about 0.85 to 10 million yielded cDNA molecules that totaled approximately 500,000. One entry per CDR3 protein, called by TCRdb with MiXCR from the PCR reads. Here the sample spans 550,000 to 700,000 distinct CDR3 sequences, 44% being singletons. The CDR3 runs to 15 residues. In germline, CDR1 is MNHEY, CDR2 SVGAGI. V was clipped by 2 bases and J by 2 bases, with 10 bases between them. These data originate in a study of post-analysis software for immune sequencing data. Findings of the study overall: There were roughly 5 TRBV segments more frequent in patients than controls, and TRBV5-6, TRBV5-1 and TRBV20-1 were among them.

This clonotype was sampled from a girl aged 10 to 17 with multiple sclerosis. This sequence joins TRBV6-5 and TRBJ2-1; D perhaps matches TRBD2 (5 bases). The sequenced material came from blood. CDR3 in DNA: TGTGCCAGCAGTTACGGCGGGCCGGCCTACAATGAGCAGTTCTTC. Translated, it gives CASSYGGPAYNEQFF.